This T cell receptor (beta chain) was sequenced during a study of blood T cell repertoires in COVID-19. On the study more broadly: The origin of the acute and convalescent COVID-19 samples was the United States, Italy and Spain.

In the study's own analysis: Nucleated cell counts were estimated from reference gene primer amplification. Assay used: immunoSEQ multiplex PCR; TCRdb lists only in-frame clones, some missing. D and trimming were read from the DNA, whereas the V and J calls and clone size are those reported in that table. Of around 280,000 clones listed, around four fifths are singletons. Germline loops: CDR1 LGHNA, CDR2 YNFKEQ. The germline V and J ends were trimmed by 0 bases and 0 bases, with 16 bases remaining between them. This CDR3 has 18 residues. The specimen sequenced was peripheral blood. The V and J genes are TRBV4-2 and TRBJ2-3, with D possibly TRBD2 on 5 matching bases. The TCR comes from a woman between 45 and 60 years old with active or convalescent COVID-19. For the CDR3, the DNA is TGTGCCAGCAGCCAAGAGGAGGTTTGGGCGGACAGCACAGATACGCAGTATTTT. Translation: CASSQEEVWADSTDTQYF.